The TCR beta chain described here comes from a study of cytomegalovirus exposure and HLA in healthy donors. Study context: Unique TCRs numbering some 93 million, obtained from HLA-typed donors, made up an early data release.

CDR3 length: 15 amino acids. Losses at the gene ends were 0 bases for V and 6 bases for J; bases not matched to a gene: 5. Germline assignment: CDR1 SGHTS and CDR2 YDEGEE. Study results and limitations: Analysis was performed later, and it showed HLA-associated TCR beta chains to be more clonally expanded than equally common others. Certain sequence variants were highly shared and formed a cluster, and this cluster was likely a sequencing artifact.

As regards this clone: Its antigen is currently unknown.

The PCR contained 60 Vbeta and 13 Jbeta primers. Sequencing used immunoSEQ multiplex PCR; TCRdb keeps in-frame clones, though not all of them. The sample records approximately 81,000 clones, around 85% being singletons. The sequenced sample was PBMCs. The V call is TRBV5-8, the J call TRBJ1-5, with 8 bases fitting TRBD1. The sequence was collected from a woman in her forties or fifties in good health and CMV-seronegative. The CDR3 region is CASSLDPGGVQPQHF. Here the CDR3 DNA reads TGTGCCAGCAGCTTGGACCCAGGGGGCGTTCAGCCCCAGCATTTT.